This TCR beta chain was identified during a study of cytomegalovirus exposure and HLA in healthy donors. Findings and limits, study-wide: Among TCR beta chains, those listed as cytomegalovirus-associated numbered over 150. Some public TCRs appeared in many individuals, while most sequences were rare.

The CDR3 covers 11 residues. V dropped 5 bases and J dropped 2 bases, with 2 bases sitting between them. Per germline, CDR1 SGHVS and CDR2 FQNEAQ. Method: immunoSEQ multiplex PCR; TCRdb's copy keeps in-frame clones and lacks some. The sample consists of roughly 330,000 clones, roughly nine tenths of them appearing once. The approximately 120-subject validation cohort, separate from the approximately 670-subject first cohort, included the donors. The count of this clone is one. As yet, its antigen is unknown. The TCR originated in a woman in her twenties or thirties in good health and CMV-seropositive. Material: PBMCs. The chain employs TRBV7-8 and TRBJ2-3; the D is unclear. The CDR3 nucleotides read TGTGCCAGCAGCCCCACAGATACGCAGTATTTT. Protein product: CASSPTDTQYF.